These 20 T cell receptor beta chains were sequenced from one sample in a study of siplizumab effects on memory and regulatory T cells. Clones were sequenced by immunoSEQ multiplex PCR, and TCRdb holds only the in-frame ones, with some missing. The sample contains around 100,000 clones, about 93% of which appear only once. The sequenced sample consisted of non-Treg CD4+ T cells sorted from blood. These receptors came from a human donor in good health.

The chain links TRBV6-5 to TRBJ1-3, with TRBD1 identical over 7 bases. This CDR3 has 14 residues. Germline V gene lookup returns CDR1 MNHEY and CDR2 SVGAGI. Trimming at V came to 4 bases and at J to 4 bases, leaving 4 bases not matched to a gene. CDR3 in amino acids: CASSLEQGGNTIYF. In DNA, the CDR3 is TGTGCCAGCAGTTTGGAACAGGGGGGAAACACCATATATTTT.

The sample holds a few counts of this clone. The chain uses TRBV9 and TRBJ2-3; D is uncertain. Trimming took off 2 bases at V and 6 bases at J, with 16 bases between the two ends. The CDR3 has 15 amino acids. Germline lookup yields CDR1 SGDLS and CDR2 YYNGEE. The CDR3 region is CASSVHPTNRDTQYF. The CDR3 nucleotides are TGTGCCAGCAGCGTCCACCCTACCAACCGCGATACGCAGTATTTT.

CDR3 coding DNA: TGTGCCAGTAGCTTGAGTAGTAGGGCCAACGTCCTGACTTTC. Protein product: CASSLSSRANVLTF. This chain uses TRBV19 with TRBJ2-6; no reliable D call. CDR3 length: 14 residues. V shed 6 bases and J shed 5 bases, with 11 bases lying between them. Per germline, CDR1 LNHDA and CDR2 SQIVND (reference sequence).

The CDR3 loop is CASSLTGRDTQYF. The CDR3 region has the DNA TGTGCCAGCAGTTTGACAGGGCGGGATACGCAGTATTTT. The V call is TRBV28, the J call TRBJ2-3; 7 bases map to TRBD1. Germline CDR1 and CDR2: MDHEN and SYDVKM. The trim removed 3 bases at V and 6 bases at J, leaving 3 bases unmatched. This CDR3 contains 13 residues.

The chain uses TRBV6-1 and TRBJ2-3; D unresolved. Germline loops: CDR1 MNHNS, CDR2 SASEGT. Trimming removed 0 bases from V and 6 bases from J, with 7 bases in between. The CDR3 loop spans 13 amino acids. The CDR3 nucleotides are TGTGCCAGCAGTGAAGCGAGTTTCGATACGCAGTATTTT. Protein: CASSEASFDTQYF.

The genes are TRBV30 and TRBJ2-7, with 7 bases lining up with TRBD2. CDR3 size: 11 residues. The trim removed 4 bases at V and 3 bases at J, leaving 0 bases unmatched. Germline V gives CDR1 GTSNPN, CDR2 SVGIG (reference sequence). The CDR3 nucleotides read TGTGCCTGGACTAGCGGCTACGAGCAGTACTTC. Translating it yields CAWTSGYEQYF.

The chain joins TRBV21-1 to TRBJ2-5; the table assigns TRBD2, which was not confirmed against the DNA. TRBV21-1 is a known pseudogene. The CDR3 has 14 residues. In DNA form, the CDR3 reads TGTGCCAGCAGCAAAGGGCCGGGTCCGGAGACCCAGTACTTC. This gives the protein CASSKGPGPETQYF.

This clone was counted once. Other nucleotide sequences from this sample produce the same CDR3. The V and J genes are TRBV5-1 and TRBJ1-1, with 8 bases aligning to TRBD1. The V gene end was trimmed by 4 bases and the J gene end by 5 bases; junction bases not matched to a gene: 7. Germline V gives CDR1 SGHRS, CDR2 YFSETQ. The CDR3 length is 14 residues. The CDR3 DNA reads TGCGCCAGCAGCAGAGGACAGGGAGGAACTGAAGCTTTCTTT. This encodes CASSRGQGGTEAFF.

In this sample, this clone turned up once. For the CDR3, the DNA is TGTGCCAGCAGCGTTGGAGCGGGAATCGACAATGAGCAGTTCTTC. Residues: CASSVGAGIDNEQFF. The V call is TRBV9, the J call TRBJ2-1; TRBD2 matches 7 bases. Trimming removed 2 bases from V and 5 bases from J; junction bases left unmatched: 7. This CDR3 has 15 residues. The V gene's germline CDR1 is SGDLS and CDR2 YYNGEE.

The chain links TRBV10-3 to TRBJ2-2, with D tentatively TRBD1 or TRBD2 (5 bases each). The CDR3 is 12 amino acids. Per germline, CDR1 ENHRY and CDR2 SYGVKD. V was clipped by 6 bases and J by 4 bases, with 6 bases between them. CDR3: CAIRGRTGELFF. CDR3 DNA sequence: TGTGCCATCAGGGGACGCACCGGGGAGCTGTTTTTT.

This chain uses TRBV27 with TRBJ2-1; D could derive from TRBD1 or TRBD2 (6 bases each). Germline CDR1 MNHEY, CDR2 SMNVEV (reference sequence). V shed 0 bases and J shed 4 bases, with 10 bases lying between them. The CDR3 contains 15 residues. The CDR3 reads CASSLSGGQYNEQFF. The CDR3 DNA is TGTGCCAGCAGTTTATCCGGGGGACAATACAATGAGCAGTTCTTC.

The V and J genes are TRBV5-4 and TRBJ2-3; D gene ambiguous. V was trimmed by 5 bases and J by 0 bases, leaving 7 bases between them. In germline, CDR1 is SGHNT, CDR2 YYREEE (reference sequence). CDR3 length: 13 residues. The CDR3 spells CASRPTSTDTQYF. The CDR3 nucleotides read TGTGCCAGCAGGCCGACAAGCACAGATACGCAGTATTTT.

This chain links TRBV4-3 with TRBJ1-4; 9 bases align to TRBD1. After removal of 2 bases from V and 2 bases from J, the junction contained 6 bases not matched to a gene. Germline CDR1 is LGHNA and CDR2 is YSLEER. The CDR3 totals 17 residues. The CDR3 sequence: CASSQNRGRITNEKLFF. CDR3 coding DNA: TGCGCCAGCAGCCAAAACAGGGGGCGCATTACTAATGAAAAACTGTTTTTT.

CDR3 protein: CASSRGGDYGYTF. The CDR3 nucleotides read TGCGCCAGCAGCCGCGGCGGGGACTATGGCTACACCTTC. The rearrangement uses TRBV4-1 and TRBJ1-2; D ambiguous. CDR1 is MGHRA and CDR2 is YSYEKL in the germline V gene. V was cut by 4 bases and J by 3 bases, with 9 bases left in between. The CDR3 loop spans 13 amino acids.

This clone has only one observation. The chain joins TRBV6-5 to TRBJ1-2; 8 nucleotides match TRBD1. CDR1 is MNHEY and CDR2 is SVGAGI in the germline V gene. The V segment lost 6 bases and the J segment 7 bases; nucleotides outside the gene matches: 7. This CDR3 spans 13 amino acids. CDR3 in amino acids: CASSSGQGVGYTF. CDR3 DNA sequence: TGTGCCAGCAGCTCAGGACAGGGAGTTGGCTACACCTTC.

The genes are TRBV6-5 and TRBJ1-2, with 7 bases that match TRBD1. The length of the CDR3 is 16 residues. V dropped 4 bases and J dropped 6; count of bases not matched to a gene: 14. Germline V CDR1 and CDR2: MNHEY, SVGAGI. CDR3 sequence (DNA): TGTGCCAGCAGTTCCCTACTTCGACAGGGCCTAGATGGCTACACCTTC. Translating gives CASSSLLRQGLDGYTF.

Only a few counts were recorded for this clone. The rearrangement joins TRBV19 to TRBJ1-2; D gene unclear. Germline CDR1 LNHDA, CDR2 SQIVND (reference sequence). This CDR3 spans 11 amino acids. V gave up 5 bases and J gave up 8 bases, with 9 bases separating them. CDR3 loop: CASSPSFGYTF. In DNA form, the CDR3 reads TGTGCCAGTAGTCCCTCCTTCGGCTACACCTTC.

The chain employs TRBV14 and TRBJ2-7; 11 nucleotides agree with TRBD2. Trimming at V came to 7 bases and at J to 4 bases, leaving 24 bases not matched to a gene. From germline, CDR1 is SGHDN and CDR2 FVKESK. CDR3 length: 20 residues. The CDR3: CASNPRVRGGLAGPVYEQYF. DNA for the CDR3: TGTGCCAGCAACCCTAGGGTCAGGGGAGGACTAGCGGGTCCTGTATACGAGCAGTACTTC.

This chain connects TRBV9 to TRBJ2-3; maybe TRBD2 (7 bases). Germline V CDR1 and CDR2: SGDLS, YYNGEE. Trimming took 2 bases from V and 2 from J, leaving 24 bases between them. The CDR3 totals 19 residues. The CDR3 region is CASSVPIGGAPRSTDTQYF. CDR3 sequence (DNA): TGTGCCAGCAGCGTCCCAATTGGGGGGGCCCCACGGTCCACAGATACGCAGTATTTT.

The chain joins TRBV19 to TRBJ2-7, with 11 positions matching TRBD1. Germline CDR1 reads LNHDA; CDR2 reads SQIVND (reference sequence). Losses at the gene ends were 4 bases for V and 4 bases for J; bases not matched to a gene: 6. The CDR3 is made up of 15 amino acids. CDR3 amino acids: CASSRGQGARYEQYF. CDR3 nucleotides: TGTGCCAGTAGTAGAGGACAGGGGGCGAGGTACGAGCAGTACTTC.